Sequencing of this TCR beta chain was carried out in a study of response to subunit inactivated influenza vaccine. Whole-study findings and limits: Authors proposed each seasonal influenza vaccination draws in few new T cells.

TCRdb recomputed calls from the RT-PCR reads with MiXCR, one row per CDR3 protein. The sample lists about 580,000 distinct CDR3 sequences; 14% were seen once. The CDR3 has 14 residues. Germline V gene lookup returns CDR1 WSHSY and CDR2 SAAADI. V lost 4 bases and J lost 3, with 12 bases in between. The sample holds a few counts of this clonotype. Its cognate antigen is unknown. The source material was PBMCs from blood, sampled roughly 13 days after vaccination. The clonotype comes from a man aged 50-60 years who received an inactivated influenza vaccine. This chain joins TRBV10-2 and TRBJ2-5; D possibly corresponds to TRBD2 (5 bases). This CDR3 is CASSGYSDEETQYF. The CDR3 nucleotides read TGCGCCAGCAGTGGTTATAGCGACGAAGAGACCCAGTACTTC.